This is a list of T cell receptor beta chains from one sample in a study of T cells in localized non-small cell lung cancer. The table came from immunoSEQ multiplex PCR; TCRdb's copy has only in-frame clones and leaves some out. Among approximately 29,000 clones listed, around 73% were seen once. The sample was peripheral blood, taken before any cancer treatment. The receptors stem from a male donor at least 60 years old with stage II squamous cell lung carcinoma. CDR3s include the opening cysteine and the closing phenylalanine or tryptophan. The D gene is left open where the match is weak. Clone size appears in some rows only: once, few, many, or a class for an expanded clone.

>16|TRBJ2-7|.|TRBD2|TRBV7-8
TGTGCCAGCAGCCCCGGACTAGCGGGGGACCCGAGAGAGCAGTACTTC
CASSPGLAGDPREQYF
>15|TRBJ1-6|.|.|TRBV7-3
TGTGCCAGCAGCTTATCGGTGGCAGGGAATTCACCCCTCCACTTT
CASSLSVAGNSPLHF
>15|TRBJ1-5|.|.|TRBV15
TGTGCCACCAGCAGAGATCGTCGAGAGAATCAGCCCCAGCATTTT
CATSRDRRENQPQHF
>14|TRBJ1-5|.|.|TRBV5-3
TGTGCCAGCAGCTTGAATCAGGCCTCCCAGCCCCAGCATTTT
CASSLNQASQPQHF
>15|TRBJ1-1|few|TRBD1|TRBV5-1
TGCGCCAGCAGCTTAATGGGACAGACGAACACTGAAGCTTTCTTT
CASSLMGQTNTEAFF
>18|TRBJ1-3|.|.|TRBV21-1
TGTGCCAGCAGCAAAATGGGGGTACGAGGGGCAAGGGGAAACACCATATATTTT
CASSKMGVRGARGNTIYF
>14|TRBJ1-5|.|.|TRBV5-8
TGTGCCAGCTCGAGGGGGTTTCGCAATCAGCCCCAGCATTTT
CASSRGFRNQPQHF
>15|TRBJ1-5|.|.|TRBV5-1
TGCGCCAGCAGCTTGCTGGGGGACTCGGATCAGCCCCAGCATTTT
CASSLLGDSDQPQHF
>15|TRBJ1-4|.|.|TRBV19
TGTGCCAGTAGTATTTCCGGGCTTAACAATGAAAAACTGTTTTTT
CASSISGLNNEKLFF
>14|TRBJ2-2|.|TRBD2|TRBV10-3
TGTGCCGGACGTAGCGGGGGGGACACCGGGGAGCTGTTTTTT
CAGRSGGDTGELFF
>15|TRBJ1-5|.|.|TRBV6-6
TGTGCCAGCAGTCCCCGAGGGGGGAAAAATCAGCCCCAGCATTTT
CASSPRGGKNQPQHF
>16|TRBJ1-1|.|.|TRBV19
TGTGCCAGTTCTCAGGTCAGGATGATGATGAACACTGAAGCTTTCTTT
CASSQVRMMMNTEAFF
>13|TRBJ1-4|.|TRBD1|TRBV7-9
TGTGCCAGCAGCTTACCAGGGGGTGAAAAACTGTTTTTT
CASSLPGGEKLFF
>15|TRBJ2-7|.|TRBD1|TRBV2
TGTGCCAGCACCGTCCCGGGACAGCGTCCCTACGAGCAGTACTTC
CASTVPGQRPYEQYF
>13|TRBJ1-1|.|.|TRBV9
TGTGCCAGCAGCGTATCAAGGTACACTGAAGCTTTCTTT
CASSVSRYTEAFF
>14|TRBJ2-1|.|.|TRBV29-1
TGCAGCGTGGGGGGCAGGGCTCTCTACAATGAGCAGTTCTTC
CSVGGRALYNEQFF
>13|TRBJ2-3|.|.|TRBV13
TGTGCCAGCAGCGTGGGTGCAGCAGATACGCAGTATTTT
CASSVGAADTQYF
>13|TRBJ2-3|.|TRBD1|TRBV19
TGTGCGGCGGGACAGGGGGCTGGAGATACGCAGTATTTT
CAAGQGAGDTQYF
>13|TRBJ1-6|few|.|TRBV13
TGTGCCAGCAGCTTAGGGCTCGGGTCACCCCTCCACTTT
CASSLGLGSPLHF
>13|TRBJ1-2|.|TRBD1|TRBV5-4
TGTGCCAGCAGCAGGGACAGGGGCTATGGCTACACCTTC
CASSRDRGYGYTF
>16|TRBJ2-7|.|TRBD2|TRBV27
TGTGCCAGCAGTCCCATAGCGGGAGGGCCCTCCTACGAGCAGTACTTC
CASSPIAGGPSYEQYF
>12|TRBJ1-2|.|.|TRBV2
TGTGCCAGCAGTGGGACTCTGACTGGCTACACCTTC
CASSGTLTGYTF
>15|TRBJ2-1|.|TRBD2|TRBV5-5
TGTGCCAGCAGCATTCTAGCGGGGGGAAACAATGAGCAGTTCTTC
CASSILAGGNNEQFF
>15|TRBJ2-2|few|TRBD1|TRBV11-1
TGTGCCATCTACCGGGACAGGGGAGACACCGGGGAGCTGTTTTTT
CAIYRDRGDTGELFF
>15|TRBJ1-1|few|TRBD1|TRBV19
TGTGCCAGTAGCATCAGGGGGCAGGGGAACACTGAAGCTTTCTTT
CASSIRGQGNTEAFF
>14|TRBJ1-6|.|.|TRBV2
TGTGCCAGCAGTGAGATAGGAGGGAATTCACCCCTCCACTTT
CASSEIGGNSPLHF
>14|TRBJ2-5|.|.|TRBV6-1
TGTGCCAGCAGCCTAACAGTGGCCCGGGAGACCCAGTACTTC
CASSLTVARETQYF
>16|TRBJ2-7|.|TRBD1|TRBV4-1
TGCGCCAGCAGCCGCCATTCCGGGACAGAAGCTTACGAGCAGTACTTC
CASSRHSGTEAYEQYF
>16|TRBJ2-5|.|.|TRBV5-1
TGCGCCAGCAGCTTGATGGGGGCCGAGTCCCAAGAGACCCAGTACTTC
CASSLMGAESQETQYF
>12|TRBJ2-7|.|.|TRBV4-1
TGCGCCAGCAGCCAAGTAGGATACGAGCAGTACTTC
CASSQVGYEQYF